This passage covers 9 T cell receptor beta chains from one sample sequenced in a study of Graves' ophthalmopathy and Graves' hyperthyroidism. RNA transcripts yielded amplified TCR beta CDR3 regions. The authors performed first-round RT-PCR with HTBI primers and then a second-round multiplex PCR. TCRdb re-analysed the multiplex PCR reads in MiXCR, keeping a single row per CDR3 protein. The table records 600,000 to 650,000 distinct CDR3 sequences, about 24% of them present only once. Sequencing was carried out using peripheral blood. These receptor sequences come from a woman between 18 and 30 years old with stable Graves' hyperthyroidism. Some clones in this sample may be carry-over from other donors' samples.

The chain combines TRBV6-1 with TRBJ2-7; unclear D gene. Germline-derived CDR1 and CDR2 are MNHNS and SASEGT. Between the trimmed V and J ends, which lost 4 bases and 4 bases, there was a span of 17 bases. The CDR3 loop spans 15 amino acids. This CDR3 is CASSGELESHYEQYF. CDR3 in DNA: TGTGCCAGCAGTGGTGAATTGGAATCTCATTACGAGCAGTACTTC.

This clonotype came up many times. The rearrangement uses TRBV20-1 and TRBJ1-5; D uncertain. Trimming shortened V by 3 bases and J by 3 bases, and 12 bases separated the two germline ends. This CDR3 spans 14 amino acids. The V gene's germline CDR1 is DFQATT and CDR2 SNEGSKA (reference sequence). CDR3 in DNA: TGCAGTGCTAGGTCCCAGCAACCCAATCAGCCCCAGCATTTT. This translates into CSARSQQPNQPQHF.

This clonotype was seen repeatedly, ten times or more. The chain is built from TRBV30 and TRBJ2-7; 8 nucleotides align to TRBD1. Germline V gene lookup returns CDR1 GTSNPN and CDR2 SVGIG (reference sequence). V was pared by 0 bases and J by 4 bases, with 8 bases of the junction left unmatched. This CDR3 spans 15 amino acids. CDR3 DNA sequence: TGTGCCTGGAGTGTAGGAACAGGGGGTACGTACGAGCAGTACTTC. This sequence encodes CAWSVGTGGTYEQYF.

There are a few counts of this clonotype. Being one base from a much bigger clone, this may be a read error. In DNA form, the CDR3 reads TGTGCCAGCAGTCACTCGACTGGGGACACTGAAGCTTTCTTT. This gives the protein CASSHSTGDTEAFF. The rearrangement links TRBV6-7 to TRBJ1-1; no firm D call. TRBV6-7 is sorted into the ORF group, with uncertain function. CDR3 length equals 14 residues.

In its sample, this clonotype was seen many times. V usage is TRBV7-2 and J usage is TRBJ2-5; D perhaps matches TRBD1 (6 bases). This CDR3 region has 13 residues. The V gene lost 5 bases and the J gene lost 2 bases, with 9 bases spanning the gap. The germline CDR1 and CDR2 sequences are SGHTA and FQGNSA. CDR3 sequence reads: CASSAGQQETQYF. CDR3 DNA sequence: TGTGCCAGCAGCGCTGGACAGCAAGAGACCCAGTACTTC.

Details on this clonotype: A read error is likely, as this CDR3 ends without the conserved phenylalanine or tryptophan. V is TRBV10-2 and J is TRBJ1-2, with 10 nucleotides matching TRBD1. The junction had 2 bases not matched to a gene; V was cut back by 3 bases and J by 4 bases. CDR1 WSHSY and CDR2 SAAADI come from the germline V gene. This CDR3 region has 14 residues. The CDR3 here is CASSDRQGAYGYTY. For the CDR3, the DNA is TGCGCCAGCAGTGATCGACAGGGGGCCTATGGCTACACCTAC.

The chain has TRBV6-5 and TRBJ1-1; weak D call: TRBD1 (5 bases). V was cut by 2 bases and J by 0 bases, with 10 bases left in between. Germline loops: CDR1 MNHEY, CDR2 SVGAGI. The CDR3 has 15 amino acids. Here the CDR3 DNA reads TGTGCCAGCAGTTACACCGGGACCCTGAACACTGAAGCTTTCTTT. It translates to CASSYTGTLNTEAFF.

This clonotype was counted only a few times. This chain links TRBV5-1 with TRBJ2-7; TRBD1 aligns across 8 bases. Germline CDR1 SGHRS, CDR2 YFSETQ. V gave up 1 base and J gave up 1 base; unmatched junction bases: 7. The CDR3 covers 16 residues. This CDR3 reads CASSLSAGGVSYEQYF. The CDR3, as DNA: TGCGCCAGCAGCTTGTCAGCAGGGGGCGTTTCCTACGAGCAGTACTTC.

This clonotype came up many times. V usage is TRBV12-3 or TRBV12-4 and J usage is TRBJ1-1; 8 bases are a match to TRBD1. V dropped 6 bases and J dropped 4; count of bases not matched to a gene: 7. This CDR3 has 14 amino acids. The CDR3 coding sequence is TGTGCCAGCAGATCAGGGGGCGCGGGCACTGAAGCTTTCTTT. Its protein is CASRSGGAGTEAFF.